This passage covers 22 T cell receptor beta chains from one sample sequenced in a study of cytomegalovirus exposure and HLA in healthy donors. PCR employed 60 Vbeta and 13 Jbeta primers. Sequenced by immunoSEQ multiplex PCR; TCRdb stores in-frame clones only, minus some. The table lists approximately 180,000 clones, around 80% of them singletons. The sequenced sample consisted of PBMCs. The receptors stem from a woman between 50 and 59 years old in good health and CMV-seropositive.

The chain is built from TRBV5-4 and TRBJ2-6; 7 positions match TRBD1. Per germline, CDR1 SGHNT and CDR2 YYREEE (reference sequence). Trimming removed 4 bases from V and 0 bases from J; junction bases left unmatched: 7. The CDR3 loop spans 17 amino acids. The CDR3 loop is CASSPGTASSGANVLTF. In DNA, the CDR3 is TGTGCCAGCAGCCCCGGGACAGCTAGCTCTGGGGCCAACGTCCTGACTTTC.

This clone was detected only a few times. The chain links TRBV6-1 to TRBJ2-5, with 8 nucleotides matching TRBD1. CDR1 and CDR2 from the germline V gene are MNHNS and SASEGT. The CDR3 length is 13 residues. Trimming at V came to 6 bases and at J to 1 base, leaving 1 base not matched to a gene. As DNA, the CDR3 is TGTGCCAGCAGGGGACAGGTCCAAGAGACCCAGTACTTC. Its protein product is CASRGQVQETQYF.

This clone appeared once. V gene TRBV19 combines with J gene TRBJ1-6; weak D call: TRBD1 (5 bases). The CDR3 covers 17 residues. Trimming removed 2 bases from V and 0 bases from J, with 11 bases in between. Per the germline V gene, CDR1 is LNHDA and CDR2 is SQIVND (reference sequence). Written as DNA, the CDR3 is TGTGCCAGTAGTATAAGGGGCAGGAGCTCCTATAATTCACCCCTCCACTTT. Translation gives CASSIRGRSSYNSPLHF.

The V and J genes are TRBV30 and TRBJ1-2, with a weak D call TRBD1 (5 bases). Germline CDR1 reads GTSNPN; CDR2 reads SVGIG (reference sequence). Trimming took off 2 bases at V and 2 bases at J, with 24 bases between the two ends. This CDR3 is 18 amino acids long. The CDR3 coding sequence is TGTGCCTGGAGTCAGTGGGGACTCCGGGCCCGGGGGAACTATGGCTACACCTTC. Translation gives CAWSQWGLRARGNYGYTF.

This rearrangement joins TRBV30 to TRBJ2-7; a possible D gene is TRBD1 (6 bases). The germline V and J ends were trimmed by 2 bases and 2 bases, with 13 bases remaining between them. CDR1 and CDR2 (germline): GTSNPN, SVGIG (reference sequence). The CDR3 spans 14 residues. CDR3 sequence reads: CAWSPTGITYEQYF. CDR3 sequence (DNA): TGTGCCTGGAGTCCTACAGGGATCACCTACGAGCAGTACTTC.

The V call is TRBV6-5, the J call TRBJ1-1; D perhaps matches TRBD1 (5 bases). Germline loops: CDR1 MNHEY, CDR2 SVGAGI. This CDR3 has 14 amino acids. V lost 2 bases, J lost 5 bases, and 12 bases lay in between. CDR3 DNA sequence: TGTGCCAGCAGTTACGCGGGGGTATGGACTGAAGCTTTCTTT. Translated, it gives CASSYAGVWTEAFF.

This clone was seen a handful of times. The chain uses TRBV19 and TRBJ1-2; 9 nucleotides line up with TRBD1. This CDR3 contains 13 residues. V shed 6 bases and J 8 bases; nucleotides not matched to a gene: 7. In germline, CDR1 is LNHDA, CDR2 SQIVND (reference sequence). In nucleotides, the CDR3 is TGTGCCAGTAGGGAACAGGGGGCGCACGGCTACACCTTC. It encodes CASREQGAHGYTF.

The V call is TRBV10-1, the J call TRBJ1-5; D unresolved. The CDR3 consists of 16 residues. Looked up from germline, CDR1 is WNHNN and CDR2 is SYGVQD (reference sequence). The ends were cut back, 10 bases at V and 0 bases at J, with 19 bases in the middle. The CDR3 reads CATLPGAGHSNQPQHF. CDR3 nucleotide sequence: TGCGCCACCCTTCCTGGTGCAGGTCATAGCAATCAGCCCCAGCATTTT.

This clone was detected only a few times. This chain connects TRBV2 to TRBJ1-1; 7 bases map to TRBD1. J gave up 6 bases and V 6 bases, and 10 bases lay outside the gene matches. From germline, CDR1 is SNHLY and CDR2 FYNNEI. The CDR3 has 14 amino acids. CDR3: CASSRQGQLAEAFF. The CDR3 DNA sequence: TGTGCCAGCAGCCGACAGGGTCAGCTGGCTGAAGCTTTCTTT.

This clone has a handful of counts. This chain links TRBV5-1 with TRBJ1-1; D is perhaps TRBD1 (6 bases). Germline-derived CDR1 and CDR2 are SGHRS and YFSETQ. This CDR3 contains 16 residues. V was trimmed by 1 base and J by 3 bases, leaving 16 bases between them. DNA of the CDR3: TGCGCCAGCAGCTTGTTCGGGGGGCGAGGAGACACTGAAGCTTTCTTT. Amino acids: CASSLFGGRGDTEAFF.

V is TRBV11-2 and J is TRBJ1-1, with D possibly matching TRBD1 (5 bases). Per the germline V gene, CDR1 is SGHAT and CDR2 is FQNNGV. This CDR3 contains 11 residues. V dropped 7 bases and J dropped 5 bases, with 8 bases sitting between them. CDR3: CASNGGTEAFF. In nucleotides, the CDR3 is TGTGCCAGCAACGGGGGGACTGAAGCTTTCTTT.

The chain combines TRBV2 with TRBJ1-1, with D possibly being TRBD1 (5 bases). Germline V gives CDR1 SNHLY, CDR2 FYNNEI. Trimming pared 6 bases from V and 6 bases from J, leaving 11 bases between. The CDR3 loop spans 12 amino acids. The CDR3 nucleotides are TGTGCCAGCAGACTGTCAGGGTCTGAAGCTTTCTTT. Amino acids: CASRLSGSEAFF.

The chain recombines TRBV6-1 with TRBJ1-5; D not resolved. Germline V CDR1 and CDR2: MNHNS, SASEGT. This CDR3 has 15 amino acids. V was clipped by 6 bases and J by 2 bases, with 14 bases between them. The DNA of the CDR3 is TGTGCCAGCAGCGGCGTCCGCGGCGGCAATCAGCCCCAGCATTTT. Residues: CASSGVRGGNQPQHF.

Points on this clone: One junction end disagrees with the germline gene, perhaps due to a read error. The chain carries TRBV23-1 and TRBJ1-1, with 7 bases matching TRBD1. TRBV23-1 is known as an ORF, though its function is uncertain. The CDR3 is made up of 10 amino acids. For the CDR3, the DNA is TGCGCCAGCAGGTACAGGGGTCTATTTTGG. It yields the protein CASRYRGLFW.

This clone occurred a few times. The chain carries TRBV10-3 and TRBJ1-1; 10 nucleotides line up with TRBD1. With 4 bases clipped from V and 6 bases from J, the junction kept 5 bases outside the gene matches. Germline V CDR1 and CDR2: ENHRY, SYGVKD. The CDR3 runs to 14 residues. Written as DNA, the CDR3 is TGTGCCATCAGTGTCCAAGGGACAGGGGCTGAAGCTTTCTTT. Translation: CAISVQGTGAEAFF.

The J gene is TRBJ1-1, the V gene TRBV2; D not resolved. CDR1 is SNHLY, CDR2 FYNNEI, per germline. V gave up 7 bases and J gave up 7 bases, with 13 bases separating them. This CDR3 has 12 amino acids. The CDR3 reads CASTRNADEAFF. CDR3 nucleotides: TGTGCCAGCACCCGGAACGCGGATGAAGCTTTCTTT.

V gene TRBV7-7 combines with J gene TRBJ2-3, with 8 bases matching TRBD2. The junction had 9 bases not matched to a gene; V was cut back by 4 bases and J by 6 bases. Germline V lookup: CDR1 SSHAT, CDR2 FNYEAQ (reference sequence). The CDR3 is 15 amino acids. As DNA, the CDR3 is TGTGCCAGCAGCTCCCACGGGGGGGCAGAGGATACGCAGTATTTT. Translated: CASSSHGGAEDTQYF.

The genes are TRBV12-5 and TRBJ1-3, with D possibly TRBD1 on 6 matching bases. The CDR3 has 14 residues. Germline-derived CDR1 and CDR2 are LGHNT and FRNRAP. Trimming removed 5 bases from V and 1 base from J, with 9 bases in between. The CDR3 sequence is CASGTGLSGNTIYF. CDR3 coding DNA: TGTGCTAGTGGTACAGGGTTGTCTGGAAACACCATATATTTT.

J is TRBJ1-5 and V is TRBV27, with a weak D call TRBD1 (5 bases). The CDR3 contains 14 residues. Germline V lookup: CDR1 MNHEY, CDR2 SMNVEV (reference sequence). The germline V and J ends were trimmed by 4 bases and 5 bases, with 12 bases remaining between them. CDR3: CASSSTGPYQPQHF. DNA of the CDR3: TGTGCCAGCAGTTCAACAGGACCTTATCAGCCCCAGCATTTT.

This clone came up a few times. The chain is built from TRBV6-5 and TRBJ1-2; TRBD1 agrees at 10 bases. CDR1 is MNHEY and CDR2 is SVGAGI in the germline V gene. The CDR3 covers 14 residues. Trimming removed 3 bases from V and 6 bases from J; junction bases left unmatched: 4. This chain's CDR3 is CASSYMGQGNGYTF. Written as DNA, the CDR3 is TGTGCCAGCAGTTATATGGGACAGGGGAATGGCTACACCTTC.

The chain joins TRBV6-1 to TRBJ1-2; 10 positions agree with TRBD1. The V segment lost 6 bases and the J segment 6 bases; nucleotides outside the gene matches: 4. The CDR3 runs to 13 residues. Germline V gene data show CDR1 as MNHNS and CDR2 as SASEGT. In DNA form, the CDR3 reads TGTGCCAGCAGATTTGGACAGGGGGATGGCTACACCTTC. Amino acid sequence: CASRFGQGDGYTF.

J is TRBJ2-7 and V is TRBV27, with TRBD1 identical over 7 bases. V dropped 6 bases and J dropped 0; count of bases not matched to a gene: 8. From germline, CDR1 is MNHEY and CDR2 SMNVEV (reference sequence). This CDR3 is built from 15 residues. The CDR3 loop is CASSSIQGDSYEQYF. The CDR3 nucleotides are TGTGCCAGCAGCTCGATCCAGGGGGACTCCTACGAGCAGTACTTC.